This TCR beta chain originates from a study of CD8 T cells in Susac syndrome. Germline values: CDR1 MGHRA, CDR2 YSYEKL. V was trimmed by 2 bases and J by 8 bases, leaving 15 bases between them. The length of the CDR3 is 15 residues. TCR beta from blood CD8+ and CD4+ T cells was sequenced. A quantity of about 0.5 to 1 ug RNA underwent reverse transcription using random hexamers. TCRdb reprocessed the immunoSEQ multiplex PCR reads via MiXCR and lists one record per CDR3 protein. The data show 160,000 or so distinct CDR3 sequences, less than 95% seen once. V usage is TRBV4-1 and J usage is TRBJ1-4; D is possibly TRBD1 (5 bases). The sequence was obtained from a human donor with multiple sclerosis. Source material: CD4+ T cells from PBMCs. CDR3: CASSQYHGGWEKLFF. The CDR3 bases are TGCGCCAGCAGCCAATACCACGGGGGGTGGGAAAAACTGTTTTTT.